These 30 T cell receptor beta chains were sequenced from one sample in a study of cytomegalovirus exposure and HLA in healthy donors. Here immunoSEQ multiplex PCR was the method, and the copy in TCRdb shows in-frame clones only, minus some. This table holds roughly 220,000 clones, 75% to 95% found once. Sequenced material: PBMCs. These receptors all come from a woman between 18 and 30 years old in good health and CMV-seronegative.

DNA of the CDR3: TGTGCCAGCAGCTTAACAGGCGGACATTTTCAGGGTGGCTACACCTTC. Its translation is CASSLTGGHFQGGYTF. The chain has TRBV7-2 and TRBJ1-2; D is possibly TRBD1 (5 bases). Looked up from germline, CDR1 is SGHTA and CDR2 is FQGNSA. This CDR3 region has 16 residues. Trimming removed 2 bases from V and 7 bases from J, with 20 bases in between. The entire variable domain, with the rest obtained from reference TRBV7-2 and TRBJ1-2, is as follows: GAGVSQSPSNKVTEKGKDVELRCDPISGHTALYWYRQSLGQGLEFLIYFQGNSAPDKSGLPSDRFSAERTGGSVSTLTIQRTQQEDSAVYLCASSLTGGHFQGGYTFGSGTRLTVV.

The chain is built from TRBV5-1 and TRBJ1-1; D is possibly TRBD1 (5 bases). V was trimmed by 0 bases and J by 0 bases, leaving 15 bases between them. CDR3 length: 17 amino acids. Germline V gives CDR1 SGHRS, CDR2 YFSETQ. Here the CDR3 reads CASSLARVGGLNTEAFF. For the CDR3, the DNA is TGCGCCAGCAGCTTGGCTAGGGTCGGGGGATTGAACACTGAAGCTTTCTTT.

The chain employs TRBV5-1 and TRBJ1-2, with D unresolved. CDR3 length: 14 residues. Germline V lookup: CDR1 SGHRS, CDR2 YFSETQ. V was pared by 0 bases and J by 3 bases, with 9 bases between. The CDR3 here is CASSLVPGDYGYTF. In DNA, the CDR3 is TGCGCCAGCAGCTTGGTCCCGGGAGACTATGGCTACACCTTC. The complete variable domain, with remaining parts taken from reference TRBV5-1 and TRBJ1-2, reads KAGVTQTPRYLIKTRGQQVTLSCSPISGHRSVSWYQQTPGQGLQFLFEYFSETQRNKGNFPGRFSGRQFSNSRSEMNVSTLELGDSALYLCASSLVPGDYGYTFGSGTRLTVV.

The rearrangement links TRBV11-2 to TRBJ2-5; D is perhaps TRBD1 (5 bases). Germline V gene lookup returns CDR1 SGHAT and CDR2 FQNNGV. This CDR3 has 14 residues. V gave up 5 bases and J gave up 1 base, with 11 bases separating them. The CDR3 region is CASSVVGVQETQYF. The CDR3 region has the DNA TGTGCCAGCAGCGTCGTAGGGGTCCAAGAGACCCAGTACTTC.

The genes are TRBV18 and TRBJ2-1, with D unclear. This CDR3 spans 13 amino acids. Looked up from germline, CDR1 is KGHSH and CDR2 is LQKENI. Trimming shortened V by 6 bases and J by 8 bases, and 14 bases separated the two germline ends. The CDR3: CASSPLPRYEQFF. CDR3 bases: TGTGCCAGCTCCCCTCTACCCCGGTATGAGCAGTTCTTC.

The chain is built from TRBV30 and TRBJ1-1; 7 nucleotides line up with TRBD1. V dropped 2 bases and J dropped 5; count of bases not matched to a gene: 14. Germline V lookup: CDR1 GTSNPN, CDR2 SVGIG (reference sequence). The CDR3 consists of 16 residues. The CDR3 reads CAWSTTQGLVWTEAFF. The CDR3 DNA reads TGTGCCTGGAGTACCACACAGGGGTTAGTTTGGACTGAAGCTTTCTTT.

The CDR3 spells CASSYSPPREQFF. The CDR3 bases are TGTGCCAGCAGTTACTCTCCCCCCCGTGAGCAGTTCTTC. The chain uses TRBV6-5 and TRBJ2-1; no clear D. The CDR3 runs to 13 residues. Germline assignment: CDR1 MNHEY and CDR2 SVGAGI. The ends were cut back, 0 bases at V and 9 bases at J, with 9 bases in the middle.

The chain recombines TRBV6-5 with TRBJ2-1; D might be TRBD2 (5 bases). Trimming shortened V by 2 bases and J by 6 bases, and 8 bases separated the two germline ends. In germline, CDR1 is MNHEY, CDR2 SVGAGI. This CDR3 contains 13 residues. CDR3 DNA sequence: TGTGCCAGCAGTTACGAACTAGGCAATGAGCAGTTCTTC. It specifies CASSYELGNEQFF.

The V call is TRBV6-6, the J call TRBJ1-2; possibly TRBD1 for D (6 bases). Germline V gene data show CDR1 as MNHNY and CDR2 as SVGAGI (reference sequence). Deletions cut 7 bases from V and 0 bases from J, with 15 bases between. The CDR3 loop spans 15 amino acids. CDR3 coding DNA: TGTGCCAGCAATCCGCCACAGGGTGCTAACTATGGCTACACCTTC. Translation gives CASNPPQGANYGYTF.

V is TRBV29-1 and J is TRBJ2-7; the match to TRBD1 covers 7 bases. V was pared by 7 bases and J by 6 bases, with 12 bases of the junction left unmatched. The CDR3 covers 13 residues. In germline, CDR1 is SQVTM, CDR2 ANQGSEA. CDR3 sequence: CSGTDRAGFEQYF. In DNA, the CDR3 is TGCAGCGGCACCGACAGGGCTGGCTTCGAGCAGTACTTC.

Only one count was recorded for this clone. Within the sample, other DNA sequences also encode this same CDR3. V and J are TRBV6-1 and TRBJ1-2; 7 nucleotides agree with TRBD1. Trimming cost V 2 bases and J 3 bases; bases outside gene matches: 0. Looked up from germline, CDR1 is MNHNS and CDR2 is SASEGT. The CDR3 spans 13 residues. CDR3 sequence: CASSETGDYGYTF. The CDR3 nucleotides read TGTGCCAGCAGTGAAACAGGGGACTATGGCTACACCTTC.

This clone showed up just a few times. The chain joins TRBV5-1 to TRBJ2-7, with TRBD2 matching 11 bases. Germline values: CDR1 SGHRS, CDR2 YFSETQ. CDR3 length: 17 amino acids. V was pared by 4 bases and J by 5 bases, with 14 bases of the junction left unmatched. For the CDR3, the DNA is TGCGCCAGCAGCCCACCCATAGCGGGAGGGCCCTCTCACGAGCAGTACTTC. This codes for CASSPPIAGGPSHEQYF.

CDR3 in DNA: TGCGCCAGCAGCCCGGGGAGGGGAGAGACCCAGTACTTC. Protein: CASSPGRGETQYF. The chain joins TRBV5-1 to TRBJ2-5; 7 nucleotides line up with TRBD2. CDR1 is SGHRS, CDR2 YFSETQ, per germline. This CDR3 is 13 amino acids long. Trimming removed 4 bases from V and 4 bases from J; junction bases left unmatched: 4.

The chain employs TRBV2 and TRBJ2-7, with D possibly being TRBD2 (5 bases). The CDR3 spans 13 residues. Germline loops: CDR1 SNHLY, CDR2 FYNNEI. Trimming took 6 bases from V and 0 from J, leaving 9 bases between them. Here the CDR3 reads CASRDSTSYEQYF. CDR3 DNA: TGTGCCAGCAGGGACTCAACCTCCTACGAGCAGTACTTC.

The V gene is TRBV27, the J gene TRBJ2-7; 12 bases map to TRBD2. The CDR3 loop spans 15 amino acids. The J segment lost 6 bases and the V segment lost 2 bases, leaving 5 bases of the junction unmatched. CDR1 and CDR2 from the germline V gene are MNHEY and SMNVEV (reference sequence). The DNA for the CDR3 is TGTGCCAGCAGTTTACCCCCGGGACTAGCGGGCGAGCAGTACTTC. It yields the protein CASSLPPGLAGEQYF.

The CDR3 region is CAWSSGQGTGIISQPQHF. The DNA of the CDR3 is TGTGCCTGGAGTTCCGGACAGGGTACCGGGATAATAAGTCAGCCCCAGCATTTT. The genes are TRBV30 and TRBJ1-5; TRBD1 matches 8 bases. Germline lookup yields CDR1 GTSNPN and CDR2 SVGIG (reference sequence). The CDR3 length is 18 residues. Trimming at V came to 2 bases and at J to 6 bases, leaving 18 bases not matched to a gene.

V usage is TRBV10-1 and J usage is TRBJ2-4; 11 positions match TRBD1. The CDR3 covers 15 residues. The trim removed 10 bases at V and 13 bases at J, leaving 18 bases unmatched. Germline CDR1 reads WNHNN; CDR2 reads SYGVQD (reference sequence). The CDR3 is CATTENIGQGAIQYF. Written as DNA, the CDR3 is TGCGCCACCACCGAGAACATAGGACAGGGGGCAATCCAGTACTTC.

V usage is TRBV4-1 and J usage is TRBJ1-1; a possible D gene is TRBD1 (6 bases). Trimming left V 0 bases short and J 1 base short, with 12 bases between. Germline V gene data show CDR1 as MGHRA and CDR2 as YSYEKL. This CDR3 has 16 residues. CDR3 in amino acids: CASSQDPKQGNTEAFF. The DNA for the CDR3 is TGCGCCAGCAGCCAAGACCCCAAACAGGGGAACACTGAAGCTTTCTTT.

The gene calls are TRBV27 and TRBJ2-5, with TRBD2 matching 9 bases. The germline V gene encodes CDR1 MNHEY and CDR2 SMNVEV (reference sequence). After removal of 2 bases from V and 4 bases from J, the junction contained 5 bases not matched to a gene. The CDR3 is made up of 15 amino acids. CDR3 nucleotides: TGTGCCAGCAGTTTAAGTTGTAGCGGGGGAGAGACCCAGTACTTC. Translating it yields CASSLSCSGGETQYF.

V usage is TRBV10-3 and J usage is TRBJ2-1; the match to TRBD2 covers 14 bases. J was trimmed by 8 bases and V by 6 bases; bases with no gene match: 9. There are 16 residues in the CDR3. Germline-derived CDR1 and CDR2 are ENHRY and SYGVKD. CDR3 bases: TGTGCCATCAGCGAGCCGGGACTAGCGGGAGTAGATGAGCAGTTCTTC. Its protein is CAISEPGLAGVDEQFF.

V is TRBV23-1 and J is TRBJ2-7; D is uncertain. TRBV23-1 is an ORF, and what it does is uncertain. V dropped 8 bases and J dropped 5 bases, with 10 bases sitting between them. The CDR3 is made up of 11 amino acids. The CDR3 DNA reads TGCGCCAGCCTGGCTAGGAACGAGCAGTACTTC. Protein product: CASLARNEQYF.

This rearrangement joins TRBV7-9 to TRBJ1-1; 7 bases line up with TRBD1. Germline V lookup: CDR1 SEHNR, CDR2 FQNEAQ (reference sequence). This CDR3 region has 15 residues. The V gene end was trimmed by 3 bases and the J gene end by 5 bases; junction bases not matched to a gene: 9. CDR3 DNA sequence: TGTGCCAGCAGCTTTTTTGGACAGGCAGCGACTGAAGCTTTCTTT. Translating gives CASSFFGQAATEAFF.

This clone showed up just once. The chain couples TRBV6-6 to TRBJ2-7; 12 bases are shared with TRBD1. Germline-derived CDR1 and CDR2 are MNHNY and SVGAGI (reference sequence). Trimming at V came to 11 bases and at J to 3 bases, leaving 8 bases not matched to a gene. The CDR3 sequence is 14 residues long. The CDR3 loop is CAVTRDRGLYEQYF. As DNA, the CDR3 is TGTGCCGTCACCCGGGACAGGGGGCTCTACGAGCAGTACTTC.

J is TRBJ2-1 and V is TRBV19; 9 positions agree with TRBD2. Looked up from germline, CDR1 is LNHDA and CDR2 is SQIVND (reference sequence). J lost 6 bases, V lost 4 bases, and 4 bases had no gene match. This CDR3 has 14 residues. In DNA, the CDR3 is TGTGCCAGTAGTAGCGGGAGGGCTGCCAATGAGCAGTTCTTC. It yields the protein CASSSGRAANEQFF.

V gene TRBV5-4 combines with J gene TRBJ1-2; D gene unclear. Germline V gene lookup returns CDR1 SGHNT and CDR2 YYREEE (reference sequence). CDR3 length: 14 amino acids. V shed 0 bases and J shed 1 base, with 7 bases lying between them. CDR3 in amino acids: CASSLDLRNYGYTF. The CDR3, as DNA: TGTGCCAGCAGCTTGGATCTCCGTAACTATGGCTACACCTTC.

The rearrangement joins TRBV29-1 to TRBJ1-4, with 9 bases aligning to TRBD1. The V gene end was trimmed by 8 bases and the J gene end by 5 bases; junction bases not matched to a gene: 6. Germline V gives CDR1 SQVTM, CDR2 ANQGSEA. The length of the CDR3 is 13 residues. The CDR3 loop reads CSFGDRANEKLFF. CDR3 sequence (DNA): TGCAGCTTCGGGGACAGGGCAAATGAAAAACTGTTTTTT.

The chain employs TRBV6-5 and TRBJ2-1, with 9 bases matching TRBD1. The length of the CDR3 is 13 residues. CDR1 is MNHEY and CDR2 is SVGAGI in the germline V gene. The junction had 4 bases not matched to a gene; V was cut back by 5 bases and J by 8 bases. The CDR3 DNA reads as TGTGCCAGCAGTCGTAACAGGGGGCATGAGCAGTTCTTC. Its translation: CASSRNRGHEQFF.

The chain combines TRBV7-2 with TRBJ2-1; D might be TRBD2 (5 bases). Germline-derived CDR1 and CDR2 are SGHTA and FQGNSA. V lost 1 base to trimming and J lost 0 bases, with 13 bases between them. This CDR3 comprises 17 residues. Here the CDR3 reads CASSLGGSWPSYNEQFF. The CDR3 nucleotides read TGTGCCAGCAGCTTAGGAGGGTCATGGCCCTCCTACAATGAGCAGTTCTTC.

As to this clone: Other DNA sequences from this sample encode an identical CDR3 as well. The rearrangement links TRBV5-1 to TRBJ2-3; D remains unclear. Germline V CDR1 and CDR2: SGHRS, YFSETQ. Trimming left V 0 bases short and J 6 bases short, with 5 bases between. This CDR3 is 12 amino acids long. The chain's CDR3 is CASSLALDTQYF. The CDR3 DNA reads TGCGCCAGCAGCTTGGCACTCGATACGCAGTATTTT.

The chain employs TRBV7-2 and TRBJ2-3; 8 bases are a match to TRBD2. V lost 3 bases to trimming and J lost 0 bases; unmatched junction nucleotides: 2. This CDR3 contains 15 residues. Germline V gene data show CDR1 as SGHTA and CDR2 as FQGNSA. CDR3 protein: CASSFSGVSTDTQYF. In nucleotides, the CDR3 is TGTGCCAGCAGCTTTAGCGGGGTTAGCACAGATACGCAGTATTTT.